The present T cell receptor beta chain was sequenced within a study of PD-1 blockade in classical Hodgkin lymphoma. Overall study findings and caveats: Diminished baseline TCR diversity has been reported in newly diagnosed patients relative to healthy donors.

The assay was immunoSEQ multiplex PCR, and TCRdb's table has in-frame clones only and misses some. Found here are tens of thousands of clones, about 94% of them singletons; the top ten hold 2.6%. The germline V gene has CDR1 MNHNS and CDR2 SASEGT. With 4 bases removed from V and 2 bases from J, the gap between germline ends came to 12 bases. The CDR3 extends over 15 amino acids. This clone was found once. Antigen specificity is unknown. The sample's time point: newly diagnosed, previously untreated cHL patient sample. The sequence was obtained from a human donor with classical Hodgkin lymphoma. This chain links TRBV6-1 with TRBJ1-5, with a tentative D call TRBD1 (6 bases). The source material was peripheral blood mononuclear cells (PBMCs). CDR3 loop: CASSAQGLGNQPQHF. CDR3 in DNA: TGTGCCAGCAGTGCGCAGGGGTTAGGCAATCAGCCCCAGCATTTT.